This section outlines one T cell receptor (beta chain) sequence together with its context. In its sample, this clonotype was seen a few times. The antigen it recognizes is unknown. It has no much larger one-base neighbor in the sample; base qualities were not kept. The sample's treatment or condition label is to be understood as: allogeneic hematopoietic cell transplantation with graft depleted of TCRalphabeta T cells and CD19 B cells. TCRalphabeta/CD19-depleted allogeneic hematopoietic cell grafts were given to the transplant recipients, all of whom were children. This specimen comes from a study of T-cell reconstitution after alpha-beta-depleted transplantation in children (TCRdb year 2016). Study-wide context: Using TCR repertoire profiling, the study quantitatively followed how T-cell immune reconstitution unfolded in children after TCRalphabeta/CD19-depleted allogeneic hematopoietic cell transplantation. What the research found in general, with its limitations: The apparently early alphabetaT-cell count recovery about two months after transplant was reportedly dependent on only several hundred rapidly expanded clones derived from non-depleted graft cells. Over subsequent months, a decline in hyperexpanded clone frequencies was noted, and after one year, T-cell counts and TCRbeta diversity were mostly ascribed to newly produced T cells. In some patients, high TCRbeta diversity at day 60 was attributed to recipient T cells and intrathymic progenitors that had survived conditioning.

The library was prepared using PCR. Sequencing was performed on an Illumina HiSeq 2500. TCR libraries were prepared with molecular barcoding, using unique molecular identifiers to normalize TCRbeta repertoire quantification. TCRdb redid the processing of the public reads, applying fastp at Q25 and MiXCR, and retained in-frame beta chains. Here each entry gathers all rows of one CDR3 protein and keeps the most common genes and DNA. The sample table records 700,000 to 850,000 distinct CDR3 sequences; roughly 15% of these occur just once. The ten biggest clones cover around 5.3% of the sample. From a lookup of the germline V gene, CDR1 and CDR2 are LGHNA and YNFKEQ. Relative to germline, V is missing 2 bases and J is missing 2 bases, with 5 bases of the junction outside any gene match. Its CDR3 holds 15 amino acids, cysteine through phenylalanine. The entry retains the CDR3 DNA only, 45 bases that are in frame from base 1.

This sequence uses TRBV4-2 and TRBJ2-7, with 8 bases matching TRBD1. The sequence was obtained from a male patient younger than 18 who had a stem cell transplant for acute lymphoblastic leukemia, so the T cells may come from the graft donor. The specimen comprised PBMCs, mostly from graft donor cells, sampled 360 days after TCRalphabeta/CD19-depleted stem cell transplant. The nucleotide sequence reads as follows: TGTGCCAGCAGCCAACCAGGCAGGGGGCCCTACGAGCAGTACTTC. It is translated as CASSQPGRGPYEQYF.